The 2 T cell receptor beta chains below all came from one sample that was sequenced in a study of CD8+ T cells in alopecia areata. Extracted RNA was reverse transcribed into cDNA, the sequencing template. Profiled with immunoSEQ multiplex PCR; TCRdb holds only in-frame clones, not every one. The sample shows 150,000 to 250,000 clones, about three fifths of them seen only once. Treatment defined: oral pan-JAK inhibitor, 5-10 mg twice daily. This specimen was CD4+ T cells sorted from blood, taken at week 24, from a patient treated with tofacitinib. Receptors were obtained from a human donor with alopecia areata.

This rearrangement joins TRBV5-6 to TRBJ2-7; tentatively, D is TRBD2 (6 bases). Trimming pared 4 bases from V and 6 bases from J, leaving 14 bases between. The CDR3 contains 13 residues. In germline, CDR1 is SGHDT, CDR2 YYEEEE. This chain's CDR3 is CASSISGGAEQYF. The CDR3 coding sequence is TGTGCCAGCAGCATCTCCGGCGGGGCCGAGCAGTACTTC.

This rearrangement joins TRBV23-1 to TRBJ2-7; D is possibly TRBD2 (5 bases). TRBV23-1 is an open reading frame, and its role is uncertain. The CDR3 length is 13 residues. Trimming shortened V by 2 bases and J by 4 bases, and 9 bases separated the two germline ends. As DNA, the CDR3 is TGCGCCAGCAGTCAACATCGGGGTTACGAGCAGTACTTC. Translating it yields CASSQHRGYEQYF.